Listed below are T cell receptor beta chains from one sample, sequenced in a study of OX40 agonist ivuxolimab in advanced cancers. Produced via immunoSEQ multiplex PCR; TCRdb's table is partial and in-frame only. This sample carries roughly 46,000 clones, around 90% of them seen once, and the ten largest clones take 11% to 15%. Specimen: CD4+ or CD8+ T cells sorted from blood, collected in a trial of the OX40 agonist ivuxolimab. Source of these receptors: an adult with an advanced solid tumor such as melanoma, head and neck, liver or kidney cancer. The CDR3 runs from the conserved cysteine through the conserved F or W. The D gene is left open where the match is weak. Clone size is not always given. Where it is, it says once, few, many or a class for expanded clones.

CDR3 protein: CASSLGSSYNEQFF; CDR3 DNA: TGCGCCAGCAGCTTGGGGAGCTCCTACAATGAGCAGTTCTTC; V gene: TRBV5-1; D gene: -; J gene: TRBJ2-1; clone size: -
CDR3 protein: CAATPAVRHYGYTF; CDR3 DNA: TGTGCCGCCACACCCGCGGTCCGTCACTATGGCTACACCTTC; V gene: TRBV28; D gene: -; J gene: TRBJ1-2; clone size: -
CDR3 protein: CASSWTSGRDNEQFF; CDR3 DNA: TGTGCCAGCAGCTGGACTAGCGGGAGAGACAATGAGCAGTTCTTC; V gene: TRBV11-2; D gene: TRBD2; J gene: TRBJ2-1; clone size: -
CDR3 protein: CASSHTAANTGELFF; CDR3 DNA: TGCGCCAGCAGCCATACAGCCGCGAACACCGGGGAGCTGTTTTTT; V gene: TRBV5-1; D gene: -; J gene: TRBJ2-2; clone size: -
CDR3 protein: CASGLAGARSYNEQFF; CDR3 DNA: TGTGCCAGCGGACTAGCGGGAGCTAGATCCTACAATGAGCAGTTCTTC; V gene: TRBV7-9; D gene: TRBD2; J gene: TRBJ2-1; clone size: -
CDR3 protein: CASSEGGQGADTQYF; CDR3 DNA: TGTGCCAGCAGTGAGGGGGGACAGGGGGCGGATACGCAGTATTTT; V gene: TRBV6-1; D gene: TRBD1; J gene: TRBJ2-3; clone size: once
CDR3 protein: CASSLRIAELQETQYF; CDR3 DNA: TGTGCCAGCAGTTTAAGGATAGCGGAGCTCCAAGAGACCCAGTACTTC; V gene: TRBV28; D gene: -; J gene: TRBJ2-5; clone size: -
CDR3 protein: CASSLMASGPYNEQFF; CDR3 DNA: TGTGCCAGCAGCTTAATGGCCAGCGGGCCTTACAATGAGCAGTTCTTC; V gene: TRBV7-3; D gene: -; J gene: TRBJ2-1; clone size: once
CDR3 protein: CASSSKIIFSYNEQFF; CDR3 DNA: TGTGCCAGCAGTTCCAAGATAATATTCTCCTACAATGAGCAGTTCTTC; V gene: TRBV28; D gene: -; J gene: TRBJ2-1; clone size: -
CDR3 protein: CASSQAPSEQYF; CDR3 DNA: TGTGCCAGCAGCCAAGCCCCCTCCGAGCAGTACTTC; V gene: TRBV4-2; D gene: -; J gene: TRBJ2-7; clone size: -
CDR3 protein: CASSQENSKNSFTGELFF; CDR3 DNA: TGTGCCAGCAGCCAGGAAAATAGCAAAAATTCATTCACCGGGGAGCTGTTTTTT; V gene: TRBV14; D gene: -; J gene: TRBJ2-2; clone size: -
CDR3 protein: CASSWEGTAKTF; CDR3 DNA: TGCGCCAGCAGCTGGGAGGGGACAGCCAAAACCTTC; V gene: TRBV5-1; D gene: TRBD1; J gene: TRBJ1-2; clone size: -
CDR3 protein: CSVYRDRGGDTQYF; CDR3 DNA: TGCAGCGTTTACCGGGACAGGGGGGGAGATACGCAGTATTTT; V gene: TRBV29-1; D gene: TRBD1; J gene: TRBJ2-3; clone size: -
CDR3 protein: CASSLIGQSGASEQFF; CDR3 DNA: TGTGCCAGCAGCTTAATCGGGCAGTCCGGCGCGTCGGAGCAGTTCTTC; V gene: TRBV7-3; D gene: -; J gene: TRBJ2-1; clone size: -
CDR3 protein: CASSLIRGFSLNTEAFF; CDR3 DNA: TGTGCCAGCAGTTTAATCAGGGGTTTTTCTTTGAACACTGAAGCTTTCTTT; V gene: TRBV27; D gene: -; J gene: TRBJ1-1; clone size: -
CDR3 protein: CASSQLRRGAGSEYGYTF; CDR3 DNA: TGCGCCAGCAGCCAACTAAGAAGGGGGGCAGGGTCTGAGTATGGCTACACCTTC; V gene: TRBV4-1; D gene: -; J gene: TRBJ1-2; clone size: -
CDR3 protein: CASTVPSGYLTDTQYF; CDR3 DNA: TGTGCCAGCACCGTACCTAGCGGGTACCTCACAGATACGCAGTATTTT; V gene: TRBV28; D gene: TRBD2; J gene: TRBJ2-3; clone size: -
CDR3 protein: CASSPPRGAGGFYNEQFF; CDR3 DNA: TGTGCCAGCAGTCCCCCTAGGGGAGCGGGAGGATTCTACAATGAGCAGTTCTTC; V gene: TRBV27; D gene: TRBD2; J gene: TRBJ2-1; clone size: -
CDR3 protein: CASSPDKGPGNTIYF; CDR3 DNA: TGTGCCAGCAGTCCTGACAAGGGCCCTGGAAACACCATATATTTT; V gene: TRBV7-6; D gene: -; J gene: TRBJ1-3; clone size: -
CDR3 protein: CATSRVEGGLEKLFF; CDR3 DNA: TGTGCCACCAGCAGAGTCGAGGGAGGATTAGAGAAACTGTTTTTT; V gene: TRBV15; D gene: -; J gene: TRBJ1-4; clone size: -
CDR3 protein: CASSIDLGTYEQYF; CDR3 DNA: TGTGCCAGTAGTATAGATCTCGGAACTTACGAGCAGTACTTC; V gene: TRBV19; D gene: -; J gene: TRBJ2-7; clone size: few
CDR3 protein: CASSLGLAGWGTDTQYF; CDR3 DNA: TGTGCCAGCAGTTTAGGTCTAGCAGGTTGGGGCACAGATACGCAGTATTTT; V gene: TRBV28; D gene: -; J gene: TRBJ2-3; clone size: -
CDR3 protein: CASSLGGGQPSNQPQHF; CDR3 DNA: TGTGCCAGCAGCTTAGGAGGGGGACAACCTAGCAATCAGCCCCAGCATTTT; V gene: TRBV7-8; D gene: -; J gene: TRBJ1-5; clone size: -
CDR3 protein: CASSKTIYEQYF; CDR3 DNA: TGTGCCAGCAGCAAGACAATCTACGAGCAGTACTTC; V gene: TRBV6-5; D gene: -; J gene: TRBJ2-7; clone size: -
CDR3 protein: CASRPRTGVTYEQYF; CDR3 DNA: TGCGCCAGCAGGCCTCGGACAGGGGTGACCTACGAGCAGTACTTC; V gene: TRBV5-1; D gene: TRBD1; J gene: TRBJ2-7; clone size: once
CDR3 protein: CASRDTGPQPQHF; CDR3 DNA: TGTGCCAGCAGAGATACAGGGCCACAGCCCCAGCATTTT; V gene: TRBV2; D gene: -; J gene: TRBJ1-5; clone size: few
CDR3 protein: CASSIWRNTGELFF; CDR3 DNA: TGTGCCAGTAGTATATGGCGGAACACCGGGGAGCTGTTTTTT; V gene: TRBV19; D gene: -; J gene: TRBJ2-2; clone size: -
CDR3 protein: CAISADRGRGYTF; CDR3 DNA: TGTGCCATCAGTGCGGACAGGGGGCGAGGCTACACCTTC; V gene: TRBV10-3; D gene: TRBD1; J gene: TRBJ1-2; clone size: -
CDR3 protein: CASSSKTGGSYGYTF; CDR3 DNA: TGTGCCAGCAGTTCTAAAACGGGGGGCAGCTATGGCTACACCTTC; V gene: TRBV25-1; D gene: -; J gene: TRBJ1-2; clone size: -
CDR3 protein: CAWSVRGRETGELFF; CDR3 DNA: TGTGCCTGGAGTGTAAGAGGCCGGGAGACCGGGGAGCTGTTTTTT; V gene: TRBV30; D gene: -; J gene: TRBJ2-2; clone size: once
CDR3 protein: CASSYQPTGFLSEQYF; CDR3 DNA: TGTGCCAGCAGCTACCAACCGACAGGGTTCCTCTCCGAGCAGTACTTC; V gene: TRBV7-3; D gene: TRBD1; J gene: TRBJ2-7; clone size: -
CDR3 protein: CASKSGWGSTDTQYF; CDR3 DNA: TGTGCCAGCAAAAGCGGTTGGGGTAGCACAGATACGCAGTATTTT; V gene: TRBV6-6; D gene: -; J gene: TRBJ2-3; clone size: -
CDR3 protein: CASSLGGRDTEAFF; CDR3 DNA: TGTGCCAGCAGCTTAGGGGGTAGGGACACTGAAGCTTTCTTT; V gene: TRBV7-3; D gene: -; J gene: TRBJ1-1; clone size: -